This T cell receptor beta chain was recovered during a study of beta chain features in type 1 diabetes listed by TCRdb under 2018. With respect to the entire study: No differences in mean age, gender distribution, total cell number or subset yield were found between patients and healthy donors. Naive and central memory subsets were obtained from all 30 or so donors, but regulatory and stem cell-like memory subsets were isolated from only 8 patients and 8 healthy donors. The study compared TCRB repertoires of sorted circulating CD4+ T cell subsets between recently diagnosed type 1 diabetes patients and matched healthy donors. Across all samples, 90 million to 130 million sorted cells were examined, and cell number per subset correlated strongly with RNA yield.

A single peripheral blood draw of approximately 100 mL on average was collected from each donor into heparinised tubes. A BD FACSAria II and a panel including CD45RO, CCR7, CD25, CD127, CD95 and CD27 were used to sort naive, central memory, regulatory and stem cell-like memory CD4+ T cells. A purity above 95% was achieved for all sorted populations. Right away, PBMCs were isolated by Lymphoprep density gradient centrifugation and were stained directly, with no culture step. To minimize batch effects, samples were stained and sorted in pairs, one healthy donor with one patient per experiment. At the junction V is shortened by 4 bases and J by 1 base, with 7 bases in between. The germline V gene supplies CDR1 SGHTA and CDR2 FQGNSA. The CDR3 holds 13 amino acids from the cysteine to the phenylalanine. Only the CDR3 region is kept as DNA, spanning 39 bases read in frame from base 1. Results and caveats for the whole study, not just this receptor: Because cDNA rather than genomic DNA was sequenced, highly expressing activated cells could have been over-represented, although no difference in activation and CD3 levels was found between groups. Because the HLA sub-analyses included only small numbers of individuals, any influence of HLA type on TCRB rearrangement was left unresolved. Patients with type 1 diabetes made fewer insertions and deleted more nucleotides at VDJ recombination sites, implying thymic rearrangement abnormalities. A moderate but significant shortening of TCRB CDR3 length was observed in type 1 diabetes patients in all four CD4+ subsets. Shorter templates might be favored by PCR, yet because patient and control samples were amplified and corrected together, any such skew would affect both groups equally. Naive, central memory and regulatory TCRB repertoires appeared to be more similar among patients than among healthy donors.

All of the isolated RNA was reverse transcribed with the High Capacity cDNA Reverse Transcription Kit, so expressed TCRB transcripts were sequenced. Deep immunoSEQ sequencing was performed on naive, central memory and regulatory T cell samples, with an average of about 3.6 million total reads per sample. After sorted cells were lysed in RLT buffer, RNA was extracted with DNase-treated RNeasy Micro or Mini kits, with the choice depending on cell number. To prevent cross-contamination, each cell subset was processed individually, whereas patient and healthy donor samples were processed jointly. The immunoSEQ multiplex PCR was used to amplify TCRB sequences from cDNA, generating 87-bp fragments that spanned the CDR3 region. Sequencing of the amplicons was done on the Illumina HiSeq platform. Processing in the source paper ran as follows. PCR bias was computationally corrected using synthetic template baselines, reads within Hamming distance 2 were collapsed, and singletons that could not be merged were discarded. Reads were aligned against IMGT to assign V, D and J genes, CDR3 length and insertions or deletions at six rearrangement sites. Clonotype counts were normalized to sorted cell number within each subset before computing true diversity and Gini coefficients with the tcR R package. Repertoire sharing was quantified using the overlap coefficient calculated on TCRB nucleotide sequences. As a proxy for the pre-selection repertoire, out-of-frame TCRB sequences from naive cells were analyzed. TCRdb limited this immuneACCESS table to in-frame rearrangements with V and J called. A share of clones is missing; checked studies link under half to unresolved V genes, and the rest is unexplained. The V and J calls and clone size come from that table; D and trimming were worked out from the DNA. In this sample the table shows 240,000 or so clones, roughly 22% of which occur a single time. The ten largest clones add up to roughly 0.028% of the sample.

This clone was counted only a few times. The antigen it binds to is not known. It has no much larger one-base neighbor in the sample; base qualities were not kept. The TCR sequence derives from a middle-aged woman with type 1 diabetes. The material sequenced was naive CD4+ T cells from blood. The cell subset or site label on this specimen signifies: true naive CD4+ T cells. The sequence links TRBV7-2 to TRBJ1-1, with the D gene not confidently named. DNA sequence: TGTGCCAGCAGCTCGGACTGGAACACTGAAGCTTTCTTT. This codes for CASSSDWNTEAFF.